This TCR beta chain stems from a study of blood T cells in healthy people across ages. Study-wide results and caveats: A conclusive naive versus antigen-experienced comparison was prevented by the unsorted PBMCs. Observed TCR beta diversity per million T cells went down as age went up. This fall followed a roughly linear course with age.

This clonotype was counted between two and nine times. What it recognizes is unknown. Through a sample-barcoded 5' primer and a J-beta primer mix, a second PCR was run for roughly 6 to 11 cycles. Via MiXCR, TCRdb re-called the 5' RACE reads, giving one row per CDR3 protein. Of around 2 million distinct CDR3 sequences in the sample, around 40% were seen once. Ranging in age from about 6 to 90, the donors were healthy Caucasian individuals from Russia. Every sample yielded at least 6 million isolated PBMCs. CDR3 length equals 14 residues. J was trimmed by 11 bases and V by 6 bases; bases with no gene match: 11. The germline V gene encodes CDR1 LNHDA and CDR2 SQIVND (reference sequence).

This sequence joins TRBV19 and TRBJ2-1; 9 nucleotides align to TRBD2. The TCR comes from a human donor in good health. The specimen sequenced was blood. CDR3 amino acids: CASRDGASGTKQFF. For the CDR3, the DNA is TGTGCCAGTAGGGACGGGGCTAGCGGGACTAAGCAGTTCTTC.